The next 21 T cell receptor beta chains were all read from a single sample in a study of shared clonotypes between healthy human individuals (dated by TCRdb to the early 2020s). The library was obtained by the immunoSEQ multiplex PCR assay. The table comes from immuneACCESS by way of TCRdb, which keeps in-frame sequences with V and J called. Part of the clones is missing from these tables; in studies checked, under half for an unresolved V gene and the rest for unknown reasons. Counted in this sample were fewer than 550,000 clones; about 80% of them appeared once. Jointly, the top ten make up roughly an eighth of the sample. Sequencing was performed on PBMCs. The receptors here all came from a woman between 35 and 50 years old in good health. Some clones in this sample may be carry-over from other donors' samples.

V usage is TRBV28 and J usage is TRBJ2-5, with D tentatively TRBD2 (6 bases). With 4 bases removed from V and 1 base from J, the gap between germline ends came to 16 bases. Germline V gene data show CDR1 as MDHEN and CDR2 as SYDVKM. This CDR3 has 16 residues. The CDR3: CASSSPLNSGQETQYF. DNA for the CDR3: TGTGCCAGCAGTTCCCCCCTTAATAGCGGCCAAGAGACCCAGTACTTC.

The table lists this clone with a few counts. The CDR3 loop is CASSHVTAPNEQFF. In DNA, the CDR3 is TGTGCCAGCAGCCACGTGACAGCTCCCAATGAGCAGTTCTTC. The chain is built from TRBV4-2 and TRBJ2-1; D might be TRBD1 (5 bases). Germline V lookup: CDR1 LGHNA, CDR2 YNFKEQ. CDR3 size: 14 residues. V gave up 3 bases and J gave up 6 bases, with 12 bases separating them.

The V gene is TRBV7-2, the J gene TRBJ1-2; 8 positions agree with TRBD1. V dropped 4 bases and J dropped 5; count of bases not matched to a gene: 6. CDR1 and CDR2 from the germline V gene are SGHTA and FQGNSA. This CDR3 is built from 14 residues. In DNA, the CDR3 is TGTGCCAGCAGCTCCCCAGGGGGCGCGTATGGCTACACCTTC. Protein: CASSSPGGAYGYTF.

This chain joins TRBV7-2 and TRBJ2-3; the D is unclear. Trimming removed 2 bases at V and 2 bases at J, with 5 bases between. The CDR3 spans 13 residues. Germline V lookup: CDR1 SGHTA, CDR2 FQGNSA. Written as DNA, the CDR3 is TGTGCCAGCAGCTTAATGACCACAGATACGCAGTATTTT. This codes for CASSLMTTDTQYF.

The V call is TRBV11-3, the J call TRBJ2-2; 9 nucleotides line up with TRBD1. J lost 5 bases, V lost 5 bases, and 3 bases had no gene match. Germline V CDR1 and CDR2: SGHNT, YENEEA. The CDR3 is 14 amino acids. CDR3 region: CASSTGGATGELFF. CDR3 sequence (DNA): TGTGCCAGCAGCACAGGGGGCGCTACCGGGGAGCTGTTTTTT.

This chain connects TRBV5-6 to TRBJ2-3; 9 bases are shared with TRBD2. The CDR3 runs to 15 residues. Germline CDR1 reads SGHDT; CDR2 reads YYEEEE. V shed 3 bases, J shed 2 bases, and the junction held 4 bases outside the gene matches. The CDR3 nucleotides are TGTGCCAGCAGCTCTATAGCGGGGGCCACAGATACGCAGTATTTT. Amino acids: CASSSIAGATDTQYF.

This CDR3 is CASSDPPGQYKPYGYTF. CDR3 coding DNA: TGTGCCAGTAGCGACCCCCCCGGGCAGTATAAACCCTATGGCTACACCTTC. This sequence joins TRBV19 and TRBJ1-2, with unresolved D. The V end was cut by 6 bases, the J end by 4 bases, with 24 bases between. CDR3 length: 17 residues. Germline CDR1 is LNHDA and CDR2 is SQIVND (reference sequence).

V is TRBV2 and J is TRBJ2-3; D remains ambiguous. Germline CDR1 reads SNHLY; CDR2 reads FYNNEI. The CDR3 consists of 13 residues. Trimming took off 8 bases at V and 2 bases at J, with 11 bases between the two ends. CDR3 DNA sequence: TGTGCCAGCCGGCAGACCCCCACAGATACGCAGTATTTT. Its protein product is CASRQTPTDTQYF.

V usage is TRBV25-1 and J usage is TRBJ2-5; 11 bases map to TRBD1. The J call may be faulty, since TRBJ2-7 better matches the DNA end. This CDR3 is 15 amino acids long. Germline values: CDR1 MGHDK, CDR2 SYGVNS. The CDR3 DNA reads TGTGCCAGCAGTAACTCCGGGACAGGGGGCTACGAGCAGTACTTC. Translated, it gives CASSNSGTGGYEQYF.

Here the CDR3 reads CASSDGLALTYEQYF. The CDR3 nucleotides read TGTGCCAGCAGCGACGGACTAGCCCTTACCTACGAGCAGTACTTC. V is TRBV7-2 and J is TRBJ2-7; 8 bases match TRBD2. With 5 bases clipped from V and 2 bases from J, the junction kept 8 bases outside the gene matches. This CDR3 contains 15 residues. Germline V gives CDR1 SGHTA, CDR2 FQGNSA.

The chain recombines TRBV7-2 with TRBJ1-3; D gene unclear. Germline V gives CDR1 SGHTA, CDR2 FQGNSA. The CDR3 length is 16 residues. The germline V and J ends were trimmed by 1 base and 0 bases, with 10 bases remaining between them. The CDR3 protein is CASSLERALSGNTIYF. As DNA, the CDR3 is TGTGCCAGCAGCTTAGAAAGGGCACTCTCTGGAAACACCATATATTTT.

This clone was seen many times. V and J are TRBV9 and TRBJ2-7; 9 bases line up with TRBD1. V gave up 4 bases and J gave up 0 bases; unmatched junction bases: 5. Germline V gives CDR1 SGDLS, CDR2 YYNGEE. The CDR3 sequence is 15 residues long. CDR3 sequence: CASSTRDRVSYEQYF. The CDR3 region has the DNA TGTGCCAGCAGCACCCGGGACAGGGTCTCCTACGAGCAGTACTTC. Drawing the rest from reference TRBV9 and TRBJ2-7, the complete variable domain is DSGVTQTPKHLITATGQRVTLRCSPRSGDLSVYWYQQSLDQGLQFLIQYYNGEERAKGNILERFSAQQFPDLHSELNLSSLELGDSALYFCASSTRDRVSYEQYFGPGTRLTVT.

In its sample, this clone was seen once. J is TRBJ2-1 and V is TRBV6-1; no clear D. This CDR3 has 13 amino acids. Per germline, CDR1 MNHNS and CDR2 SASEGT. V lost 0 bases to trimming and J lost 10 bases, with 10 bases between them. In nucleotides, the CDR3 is TGTGCCAGCAGTGAAGCGCTGGTTGGCGAGCAGTTCTTC. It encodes CASSEALVGEQFF.

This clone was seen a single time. The CDR3 sequence is CASSLLAGTGETQYF. The CDR3 DNA is TGCGCCAGCAGCCTCTTAGCGGGGACAGGTGAGACCCAGTACTTC. The J gene is TRBJ2-5, the V gene TRBV4-1, with D perhaps matching TRBD1 or TRBD2 (8 bases each). This CDR3 comprises 15 residues. Trimming stripped 4 bases from V and 5 bases from J, with 17 bases between. Germline CDR1 and CDR2: MGHRA and YSYEKL.

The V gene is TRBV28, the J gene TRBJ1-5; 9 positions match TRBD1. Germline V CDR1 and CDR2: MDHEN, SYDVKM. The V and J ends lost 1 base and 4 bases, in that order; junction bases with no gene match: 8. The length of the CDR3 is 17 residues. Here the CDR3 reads CASSLLMTGGKNQPQHF. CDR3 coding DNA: TGTGCCAGCAGTTTATTAATGACAGGGGGTAAAAATCAGCCCCAGCATTTT. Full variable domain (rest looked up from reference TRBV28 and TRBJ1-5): DVKVTQSSRYLVKRTGEKVFLECVQDMDHENMFWYRQDPGLGLRLIYFSYDVKMKEKGDIPEGYSVSREKKERFSLILESASTNQTSMYLCASSLLMTGGKNQPQHFGDGTRLSIL.

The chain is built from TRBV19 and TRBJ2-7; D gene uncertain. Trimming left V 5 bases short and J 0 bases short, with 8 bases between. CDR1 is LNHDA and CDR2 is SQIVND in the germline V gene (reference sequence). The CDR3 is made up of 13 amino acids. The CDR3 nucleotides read TGTGCCAGTAGTCTACAGAGCTCCTACGAGCAGTACTTC. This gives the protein CASSLQSSYEQYF.

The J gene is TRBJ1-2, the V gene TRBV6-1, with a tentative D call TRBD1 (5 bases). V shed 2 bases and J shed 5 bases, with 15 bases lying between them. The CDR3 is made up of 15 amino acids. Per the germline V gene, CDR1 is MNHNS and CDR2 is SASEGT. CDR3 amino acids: CASSEPSGTVYGYTF. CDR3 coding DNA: TGTGCCAGCAGTGAACCCTCCGGGACGGTTTATGGCTACACCTTC.

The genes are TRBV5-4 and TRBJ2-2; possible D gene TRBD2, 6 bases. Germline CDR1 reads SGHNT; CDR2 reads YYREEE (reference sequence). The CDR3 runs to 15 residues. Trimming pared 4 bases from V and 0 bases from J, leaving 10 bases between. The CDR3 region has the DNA TGTGCCAGCAGCCCGGGACTCGCGAACACCGGGGAGCTGTTTTTT. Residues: CASSPGLANTGELFF.

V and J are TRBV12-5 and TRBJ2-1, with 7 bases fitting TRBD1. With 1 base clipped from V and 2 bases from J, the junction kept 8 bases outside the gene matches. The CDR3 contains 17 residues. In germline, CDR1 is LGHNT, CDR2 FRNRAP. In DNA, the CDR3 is TGTGCTAGTGGTTTGGCTAACCCAGGGGGAGCCTACAATGAGCAGTTCTTC. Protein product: CASGLANPGGAYNEQFF.

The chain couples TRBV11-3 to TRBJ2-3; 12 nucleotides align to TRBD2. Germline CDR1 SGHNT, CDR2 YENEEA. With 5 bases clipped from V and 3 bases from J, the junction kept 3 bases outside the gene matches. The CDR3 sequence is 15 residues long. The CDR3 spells CASSPGLAGTDTQYF. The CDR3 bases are TGTGCCAGCAGCCCCGGACTAGCGGGAACAGATACGCAGTATTTT.

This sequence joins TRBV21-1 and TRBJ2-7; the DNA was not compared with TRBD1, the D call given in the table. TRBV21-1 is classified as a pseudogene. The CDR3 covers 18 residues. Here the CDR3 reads CASSLWGRAGFTSYEQYF. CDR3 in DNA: TGTGCCAGCAGCCTTTGGGGCAGGGCAGGTTTTACCTCCTACGAGCAGTACTTC.